A single T cell receptor (beta chain) is shown here with its context. These data are taken from a study of identical twins. TCRdb itself ran the 5' RACE reads through MiXCR, one entry per CDR3 protein. The sample lists under 800,000 distinct CDR3 sequences, 21% occurring once. CDR1 is LGHDT and CDR2 is YNNKEL in the germline V gene (reference sequence). V was clipped by 4 bases and J by 6 bases, with 13 bases between them. CDR3 length: 14 amino acids. The same sample was also used in a study of T cells expressing NK-cell markers. That source reports: Sequencing of TCR beta repertoires drew on sorted CD3+CD56+NKG2C+, CD3+CD56+NKG2C- and CD3+CD56-NKG2C+ T cells. A handful of donors showed these clonotypes also leading the CD3+CD56-NKG2C+ fraction.

Sequenced material: PBMCs. This TCR was sampled from a woman under 30 in good health. V is TRBV3-1 and J is TRBJ1-3; D is undetermined. CDR3 in amino acids: CASSLRLVANTIYF. In nucleotides, the CDR3 is TGTGCCAGCAGCCTCCGGTTGGTGGCAAACACCATATATTTT.